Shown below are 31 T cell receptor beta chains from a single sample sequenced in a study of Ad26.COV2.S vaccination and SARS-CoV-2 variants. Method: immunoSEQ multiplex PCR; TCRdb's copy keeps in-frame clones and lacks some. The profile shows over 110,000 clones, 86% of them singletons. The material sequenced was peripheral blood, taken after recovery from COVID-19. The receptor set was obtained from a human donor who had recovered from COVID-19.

The CDR3 reads CASSLLRRTEAFF. CDR3 coding DNA: TGTGCCAGCAGTTTACTGAGGAGGACTGAAGCTTTCTTT. The chain joins TRBV12-3 or TRBV12-4 to TRBJ1-1, with D unclear. The CDR3 totals 13 residues. V shed 2 bases and J shed 5 bases, with 9 bases lying between them.

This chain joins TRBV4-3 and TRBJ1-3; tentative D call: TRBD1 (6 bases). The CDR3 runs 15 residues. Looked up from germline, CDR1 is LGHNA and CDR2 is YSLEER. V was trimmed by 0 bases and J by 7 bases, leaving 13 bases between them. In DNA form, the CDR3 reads TGCGCCAGCAGCCAAGATGCAGGGGCTTCGAACACCATATATTTT. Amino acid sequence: CASSQDAGASNTIYF.

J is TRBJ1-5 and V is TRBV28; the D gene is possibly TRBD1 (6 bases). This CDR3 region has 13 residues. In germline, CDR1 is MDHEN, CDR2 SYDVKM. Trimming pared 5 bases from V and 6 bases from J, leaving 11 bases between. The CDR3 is CASSTPGVQPQHF. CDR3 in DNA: TGTGCCAGCAGTACGCCAGGGGTTCAGCCCCAGCATTTT.

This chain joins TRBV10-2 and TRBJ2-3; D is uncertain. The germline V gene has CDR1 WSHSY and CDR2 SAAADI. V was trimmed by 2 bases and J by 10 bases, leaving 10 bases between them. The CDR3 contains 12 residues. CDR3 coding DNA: TGCGCCAGCAGTGAGCAGTTGGAAGCGCAGTATTTT. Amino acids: CASSEQLEAQYF.

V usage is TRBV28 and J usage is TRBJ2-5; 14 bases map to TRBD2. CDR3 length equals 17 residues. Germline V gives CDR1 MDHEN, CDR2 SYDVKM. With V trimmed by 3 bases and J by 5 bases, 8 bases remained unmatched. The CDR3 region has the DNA TGTGCCAGCAGTTTGGGACTAGCGGGGGACGCGTGGGAGACCCAGTACTTC. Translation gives CASSLGLAGDAWETQYF. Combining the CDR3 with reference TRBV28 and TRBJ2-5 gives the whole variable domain DVKVTQSSRYLVKRTGEKVFLECVQDMDHENMFWYRQDPGLGLRLIYFSYDVKMKEKGDIPEGYSVSREKKERFSLILESASTNQTSMYLCASSLGLAGDAWETQYFGPGTRLLVL.

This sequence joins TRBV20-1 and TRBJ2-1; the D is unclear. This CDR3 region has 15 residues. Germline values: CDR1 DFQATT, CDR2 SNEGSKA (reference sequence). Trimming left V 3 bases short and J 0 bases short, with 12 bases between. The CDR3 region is CSASSEKSSYNEQFF. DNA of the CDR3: TGCAGTGCTAGTTCGGAGAAGAGCTCCTACAATGAGCAGTTCTTC.

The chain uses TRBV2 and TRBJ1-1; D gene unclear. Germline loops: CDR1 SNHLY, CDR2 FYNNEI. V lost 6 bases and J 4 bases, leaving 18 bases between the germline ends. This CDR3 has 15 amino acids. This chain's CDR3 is CASRENWSTGTEAFF. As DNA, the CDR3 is TGTGCCAGCAGAGAAAACTGGTCTACGGGCACTGAAGCTTTCTTT.

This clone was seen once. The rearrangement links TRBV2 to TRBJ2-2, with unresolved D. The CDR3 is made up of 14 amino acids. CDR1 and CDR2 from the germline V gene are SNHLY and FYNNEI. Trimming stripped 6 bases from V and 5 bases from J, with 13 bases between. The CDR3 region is CASRVALLTGELFF. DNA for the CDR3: TGTGCCAGCAGGGTTGCTCTCCTTACCGGGGAGCTGTTTTTT.

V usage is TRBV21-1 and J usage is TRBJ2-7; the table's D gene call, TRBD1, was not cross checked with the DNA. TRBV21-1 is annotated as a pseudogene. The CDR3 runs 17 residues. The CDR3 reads CASSKVSDRGLAYEQYF. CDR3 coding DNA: TGTGCCAGCAGCAAAGTTTCGGACAGGGGTCTTGCCTACGAGCAGTACTTC.

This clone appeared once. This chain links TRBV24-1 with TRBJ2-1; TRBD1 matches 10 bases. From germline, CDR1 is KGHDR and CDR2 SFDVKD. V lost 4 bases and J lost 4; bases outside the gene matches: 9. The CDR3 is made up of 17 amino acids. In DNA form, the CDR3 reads TGTGCCACCAGTGAGGCCGGGACAGGGGAAGGGTACAATGAGCAGTTCTTC. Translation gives CATSEAGTGEGYNEQFF.

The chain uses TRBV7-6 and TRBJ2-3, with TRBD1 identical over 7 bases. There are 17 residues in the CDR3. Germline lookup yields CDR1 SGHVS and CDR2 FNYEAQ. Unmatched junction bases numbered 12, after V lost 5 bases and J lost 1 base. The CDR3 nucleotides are TGTGCCAGCAGCCGACGGGACAGCCTCTTCGGCACAGATACGCAGTATTTT. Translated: CASSRRDSLFGTDTQYF.

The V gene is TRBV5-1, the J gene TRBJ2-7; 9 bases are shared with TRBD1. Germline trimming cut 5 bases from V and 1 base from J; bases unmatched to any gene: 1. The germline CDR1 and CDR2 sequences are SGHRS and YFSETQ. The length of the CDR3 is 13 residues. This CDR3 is CASRQGASYEQYF. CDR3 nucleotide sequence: TGCGCCAGCAGACAGGGGGCGTCCTACGAGCAGTACTTC.

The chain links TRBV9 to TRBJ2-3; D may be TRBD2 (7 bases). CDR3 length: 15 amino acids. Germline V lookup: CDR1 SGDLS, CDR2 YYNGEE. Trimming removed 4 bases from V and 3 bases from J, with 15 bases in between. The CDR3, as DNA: TGTGCCAGCAGCATCGGAGGGGGGGGGACAGATACGCAGTATTTT. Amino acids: CASSIGGGGTDTQYF.

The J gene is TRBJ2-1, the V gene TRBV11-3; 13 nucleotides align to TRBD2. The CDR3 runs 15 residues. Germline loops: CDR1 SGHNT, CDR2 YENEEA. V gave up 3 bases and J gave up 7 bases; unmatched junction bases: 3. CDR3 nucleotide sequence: TGTGCCAGCAGCTTCGGACTAGCGGGGGTTAATGAGCAGTTCTTC. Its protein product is CASSFGLAGVNEQFF.

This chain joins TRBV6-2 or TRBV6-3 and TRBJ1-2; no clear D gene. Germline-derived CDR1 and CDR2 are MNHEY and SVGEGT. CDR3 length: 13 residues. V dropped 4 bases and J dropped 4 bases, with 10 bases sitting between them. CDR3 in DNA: TGTGCCAGCAGTTCGGGGAACCTCTATGGCTACACCTTC. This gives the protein CASSSGNLYGYTF.

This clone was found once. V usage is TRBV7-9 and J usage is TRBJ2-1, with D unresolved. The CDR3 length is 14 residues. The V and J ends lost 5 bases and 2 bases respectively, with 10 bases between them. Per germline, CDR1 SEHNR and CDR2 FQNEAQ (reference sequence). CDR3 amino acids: CASSPKGPYNEQFF. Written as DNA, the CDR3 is TGTGCCAGCAGCCCCAAAGGCCCCTACAATGAGCAGTTCTTC.

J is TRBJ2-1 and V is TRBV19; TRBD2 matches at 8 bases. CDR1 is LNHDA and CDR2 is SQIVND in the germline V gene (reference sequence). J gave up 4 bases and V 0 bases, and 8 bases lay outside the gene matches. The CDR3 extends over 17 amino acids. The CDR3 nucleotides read TGTGCCAGTAGTATAGACCCGGGGGGGGAGGATTACAATGAGCAGTTCTTC. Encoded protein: CASSIDPGGEDYNEQFF.

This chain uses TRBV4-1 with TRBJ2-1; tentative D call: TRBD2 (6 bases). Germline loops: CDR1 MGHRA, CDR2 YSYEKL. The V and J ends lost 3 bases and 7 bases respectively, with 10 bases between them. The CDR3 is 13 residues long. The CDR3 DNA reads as TGCGCCAGCAGCCACGCAGGAGGGAATGAGCAGTTCTTC. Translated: CASSHAGGNEQFF.

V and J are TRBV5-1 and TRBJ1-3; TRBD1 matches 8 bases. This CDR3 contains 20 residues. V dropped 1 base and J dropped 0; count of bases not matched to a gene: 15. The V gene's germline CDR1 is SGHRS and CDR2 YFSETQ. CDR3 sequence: CASSLNFRSGQAPSGNTIYF. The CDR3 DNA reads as TGCGCCAGCAGCTTGAACTTCCGTTCGGGACAGGCACCCTCTGGAAACACCATATATTTT.

For the CDR3, the DNA is TGTGCCAGCAGTTTTTATCCAGATACGCAGTATTTT. It specifies CASSFYPDTQYF. The chain couples TRBV12-3 or TRBV12-4 to TRBJ2-3; D not certain. This CDR3 contains 12 residues. V lost 3 bases, J lost 4 bases, and 5 bases lay in between.

The DNA of the CDR3 is TGTGCCACCAGCAGAGGGGGGGGGCAAACAGATACGCAGTATTTT. This translates into CATSRGGGQTDTQYF. The V gene is TRBV15, the J gene TRBJ2-3; D is possibly TRBD2 (7 bases). Trimming left V 1 base short and J 3 bases short, with 11 bases between. Germline lookup yields CDR1 LNHNV and CDR2 YYDKDF (reference sequence). This CDR3 region has 15 residues.

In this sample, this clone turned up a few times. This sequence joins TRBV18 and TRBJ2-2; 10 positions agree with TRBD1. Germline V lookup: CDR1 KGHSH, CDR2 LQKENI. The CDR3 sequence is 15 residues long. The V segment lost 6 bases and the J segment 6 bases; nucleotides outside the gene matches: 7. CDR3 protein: CASSTGTGVSGELFF. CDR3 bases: TGTGCCAGCTCGACCGGGACAGGGGTGTCCGGGGAGCTGTTTTTT.

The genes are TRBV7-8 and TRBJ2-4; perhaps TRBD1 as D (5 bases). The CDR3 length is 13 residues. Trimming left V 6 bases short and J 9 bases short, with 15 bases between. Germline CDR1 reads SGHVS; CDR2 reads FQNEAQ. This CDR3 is CASSLPLGRIQYF. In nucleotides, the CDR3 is TGTGCCAGCAGTCTCCCCTTGGGGCGCATTCAGTACTTC.

The CDR3 is CASSSGAYNEQFF. Here the CDR3 DNA reads TGTGCCAGTAGTTCCGGGGCCTACAATGAGCAGTTCTTC. V and J are TRBV19 and TRBJ2-1; possible D gene TRBD2, 5 bases. Trimming removed 5 bases at V and 2 bases at J, with 7 bases between. The CDR3 runs 13 residues. CDR1 and CDR2 (germline): LNHDA, SQIVND (reference sequence).

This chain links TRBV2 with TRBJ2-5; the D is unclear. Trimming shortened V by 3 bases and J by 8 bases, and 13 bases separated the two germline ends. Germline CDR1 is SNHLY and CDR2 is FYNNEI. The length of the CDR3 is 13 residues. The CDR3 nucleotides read TGTGCCAGCAGTGACGGCGGCAGTATTACCCAGTACTTC. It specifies CASSDGGSITQYF.

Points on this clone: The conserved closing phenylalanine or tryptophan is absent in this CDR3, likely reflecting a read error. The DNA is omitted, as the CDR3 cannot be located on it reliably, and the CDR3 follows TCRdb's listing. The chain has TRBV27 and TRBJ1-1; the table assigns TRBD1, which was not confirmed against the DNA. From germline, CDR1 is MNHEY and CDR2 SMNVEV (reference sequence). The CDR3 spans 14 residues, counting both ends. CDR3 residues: CASSLSRQPRGTRI.

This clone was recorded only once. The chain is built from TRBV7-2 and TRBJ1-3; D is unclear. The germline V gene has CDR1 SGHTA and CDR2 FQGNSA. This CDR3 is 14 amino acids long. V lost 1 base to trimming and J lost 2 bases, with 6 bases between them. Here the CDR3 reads CASSLGRTGNTIYF. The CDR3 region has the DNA TGTGCCAGCAGCTTAGGCAGGACTGGAAACACCATATATTTT.

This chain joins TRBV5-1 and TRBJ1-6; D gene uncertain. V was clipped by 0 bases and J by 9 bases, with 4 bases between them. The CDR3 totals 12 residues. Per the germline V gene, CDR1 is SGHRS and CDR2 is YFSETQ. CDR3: CASSLDGSPLHF. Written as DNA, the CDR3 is TGCGCCAGCAGCTTGGACGGTTCACCCCTCCACTTT.

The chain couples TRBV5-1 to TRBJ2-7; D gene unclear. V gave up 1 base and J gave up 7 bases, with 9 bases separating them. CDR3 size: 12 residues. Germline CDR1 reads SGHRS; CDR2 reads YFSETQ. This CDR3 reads CASSLNLEEQYF. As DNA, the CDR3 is TGCGCCAGCAGCTTGAACTTGGAAGAGCAGTACTTC.

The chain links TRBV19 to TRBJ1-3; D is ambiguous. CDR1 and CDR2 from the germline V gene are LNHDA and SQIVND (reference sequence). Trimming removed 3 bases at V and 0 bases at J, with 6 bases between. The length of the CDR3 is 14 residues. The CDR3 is CASSISYSGNTIYF. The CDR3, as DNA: TGTGCCAGTAGTATCTCATACTCTGGAAACACCATATATTTT.

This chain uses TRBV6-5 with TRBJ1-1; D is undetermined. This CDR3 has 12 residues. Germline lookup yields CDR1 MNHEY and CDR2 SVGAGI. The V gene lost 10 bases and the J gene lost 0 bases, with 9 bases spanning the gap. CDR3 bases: TGTGCCACCTTTACTATGAACACTGAAGCTTTCTTT. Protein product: CATFTMNTEAFF.